Listed here are 25 T cell receptor beta chains from one sample, sequenced in a study of breast tumors, draining lymph nodes, adjacent tissues. Axillary draining lymph nodes of breast cancer patients supplied the node samples. TCRdb processed the multiplex PCR reads anew with MiXCR; each CDR3 protein has one entry. This table holds approximately 280,000 distinct CDR3 sequences, 30% found once. The sequenced material came from axillary lymph node tissue. The origin of the receptors is a female donor with breast cancer. Some clones in this sample may be carry-over from other donors' samples.

The V call is TRBV12-3 or TRBV12-4, the J call TRBJ2-5; 9 nucleotides match TRBD2. V lost 3 bases to trimming and J lost 5 bases; unmatched junction nucleotides: 7. The CDR3 length is 15 residues. CDR3 DNA sequence: TGTGCCAGCAGTTTCGCGGGGGGGGGCGCGGAGACCCAGTACTTC. Protein: CASSFAGGGAETQYF.

A note on this clonotype: A much larger clone sits a single nucleotide away, making a read error possible. The J gene is TRBJ2-5, the V gene TRBV12-3 or TRBV12-4; D unclear. V was shortened by 5 bases and J by 1 base, with 5 bases between the two germline ends. This CDR3 is built from 12 residues. The CDR3 loop reads CASSHIQETQYF. The DNA of the CDR3 is TGTGCCAGCAGTCACATCCAAGAGACCCAGTACTTC.

Turning to this clonotype: The conserved final phenylalanine or tryptophan is absent from the CDR3, which likely points to a read error. The chain is built from TRBV5-1 and TRBJ2-2, with D perhaps matching TRBD1 (5 bases). This CDR3 is 13 amino acids long. Between the trimmed V and J ends, which lost 7 bases and 6 bases, there was a span of 13 bases. Germline CDR1 reads SGHRS; CDR2 reads YFSETQ. CDR3 residues: CASSLGVAGELFL. In nucleotides, the CDR3 is TGCGCCAGCTCGTTAGGGGTCGCCGGGGAGCTGTTTCTT.

A few counts support this clonotype. CDR3 in amino acids: CASSFTGRRYTGELFF. DNA of the CDR3: TGTGCCAGCAGTTTCACGGGGCGCAGGTACACCGGGGAGCTGTTTTTT. V and J are TRBV28 and TRBJ2-2; either TRBD1 or TRBD2 may fit D (5 bases each). V lost 3 bases and J lost 3, with 14 bases in between. The CDR3 loop spans 16 amino acids. Germline V gives CDR1 MDHEN, CDR2 SYDVKM.

This clonotype was found many times. V and J are TRBV4-1 and TRBJ2-2, with a weak D call TRBD1 (6 bases). The V end was cut by 1 base, the J end by 0 bases, with 9 bases between. The CDR3 consists of 16 residues. CDR1 and CDR2 from the germline V gene are MGHRA and YSYEKL. The CDR3, as DNA: TGCGCCAGCAGCCAAGTAGGGACAACGAACACCGGGGAGCTGTTTTTT. Amino acid sequence: CASSQVGTTNTGELFF.

In its sample, this clonotype was seen a few times. This rearrangement joins TRBV5-8 to TRBJ2-5; 7 bases are shared with TRBD1. The ends lost 7 bases at V and 5 bases at J; junction bases unmatched: 14. Germline V gene lookup returns CDR1 SGHTS and CDR2 YDEGEE. The CDR3 is 15 amino acids. The CDR3 is CASGLIDRVQETQYF. The CDR3 bases are TGTGCCAGCGGGCTTATAGACAGGGTTCAGGAGACCCAGTACTTC.

The chain uses TRBV29-1 and TRBJ2-5; 12 bases fit TRBD2. Trimming at V came to 4 bases and at J to 5 bases, leaving 8 bases not matched to a gene. Germline CDR1 is SQVTM and CDR2 is ANQGSEA. This CDR3 spans 15 amino acids. CDR3 nucleotides: TGCAGCGTTGTCCTAGCGGGAGGGCTCGTTGAGACCCAGTACTTC. It translates to CSVVLAGGLVETQYF.

This clonotype was counted many times. The rearrangement links TRBV2 to TRBJ2-1; 12 nucleotides agree with TRBD2. V shed 5 bases, J shed 6 bases, and the junction held 2 bases outside the gene matches. The length of the CDR3 is 14 residues. CDR1 and CDR2 (germline): SNHLY, FYNNEI. CDR3 region: CASSLAGGTNEQFF. The CDR3 region has the DNA TGTGCCAGCAGTCTAGCGGGAGGGACCAATGAGCAGTTCTTC.

V usage is TRBV13 and J usage is TRBJ2-3, with TRBD2 matching over 8 bases. This CDR3 comprises 14 residues. J gave up 11 bases and V 5 bases, and 12 bases lay outside the gene matches. Per the germline V gene, CDR1 is PRHDT and CDR2 is FYEKMQ (reference sequence). The CDR3 reads CASSQRLASGEQYF. CDR3 nucleotide sequence: TGTGCCAGCAGCCAACGACTAGCGAGTGGTGAGCAGTATTTT.

Worth noting for this clonotype: Possible read error: a much larger clone is one base away. J is TRBJ2-5 and V is TRBV20-1; D is ambiguous. Looked up from germline, CDR1 is DFQATT and CDR2 is SNEGSKA (reference sequence). The CDR3 length is 13 residues. CDR3 amino acids: CSASKGRQGTQYF. DNA for the CDR3: TGCAGTGCTAGTAAGGGTCGGCAAGGGACCCAGTACTTC.

This clonotype was seen ten or more times. The gene calls are TRBV5-1 and TRBJ2-3, with no clear D. The CDR3 extends over 12 amino acids. Trimming removed 2 bases at V and 2 bases at J, with 3 bases between. Germline CDR1 SGHRS, CDR2 YFSETQ. Here the CDR3 reads CASSFDTDTQYF. CDR3 coding DNA: TGCGCCAGCAGCTTTGACACAGATACGCAGTATTTT.

This clonotype occurred many times. The J gene is TRBJ2-1, the V gene TRBV4-3; 9 nucleotides agree with TRBD2. Germline values: CDR1 LGHNA, CDR2 YSLEER. CDR3 length equals 12 residues. V was pared by 4 bases and J by 13 bases, with 5 bases of the junction left unmatched. The CDR3 nucleotides read TGCGCCAGCAGCCTGACTAGCGGTACTCAGTTCTTC. Its protein is CASSLTSGTQFF.

On this clonotype itself: This could be a read error, since a much larger clone is one nucleotide away. The chain joins TRBV3-2 to TRBJ2-5; TRBD1 reflects the table's D call only, with no check against the DNA. TRBV3-2 represents a pseudogene. This CDR3 is built from 15 residues. The chain's CDR3 is CASSQDCHGQGTQYF. The CDR3 DNA reads as TGTGCCAGCAGCCAAGATTGTCACGGCCAAGGGACCCAGTACTTC.

This clonotype was recorded at least ten times. Being one base from a much bigger clone, this may be a read error. This sequence joins TRBV7-9 and TRBJ1-5; D might be TRBD1 (5 bases). The germline V gene encodes CDR1 SEHNR and CDR2 FQNEAQ (reference sequence). This CDR3 has 14 amino acids. The CDR3 sequence: CAGSLPGPNQPQHF. The CDR3 region has the DNA TGTGCCGGCAGCCTCCCAGGGCCCAATCAGCCCCAGCATTTT.

A few counts support this clonotype. The chain links TRBV5-1 to TRBJ2-5; weak D call: TRBD1 (6 bases). Germline V gene sequence: CDR1 SGHRS, CDR2 YFSETQ. The CDR3 consists of 14 residues. V lost 0 bases and J lost 7, with 13 bases in between. The DNA of the CDR3 is TGCGCCAGCAGCTTGGCGCCAGGGGCCGGGACCCAGTACTTC. Protein: CASSLAPGAGTQYF.

As regards this clonotype: A much larger clone sits a single nucleotide away, making a read error possible. The V gene is TRBV6-6, the J gene TRBJ2-7; possible D gene TRBD1, 6 bases. Trimming pared 5 bases from V and 7 bases from J, leaving 21 bases between. The V gene's germline CDR1 is MNHNY and CDR2 SVGAGI (reference sequence). The CDR3 sequence is 15 residues long. CDR3 sequence reads: CASSHVGGTLGEQYF. The CDR3 nucleotides are TGTGCCAGCAGTCACGTAGGGGGAACCCTTGGTGAGCAGTACTTC.

This clonotype was counted between two and nine times. The genes are TRBV6-1 and TRBJ2-7, with 12 nucleotides matching TRBD2. The CDR3 length is 15 residues. Germline values: CDR1 MNHNS, CDR2 SASEGT. V shed 5 bases, J shed 5 bases, and the junction held 7 bases outside the gene matches. The CDR3 bases are TGTGCCAGCAGTCCTAGCGGGAGGGCCCGGGACGAGCAGTACTTC. Translating gives CASSPSGRARDEQYF.

Regarding this clonotype: Given a much more abundant clone one base away, this may be a read error. In DNA form, the CDR3 reads TGTGCCAGCAGTTTCGGGGGGACTGTATTCAATGAGCAGTTCTTC. Amino acid sequence: CASSFGGTVFNEQFF. The chain has TRBV12-3 or TRBV12-4 and TRBJ2-1; TRBD2 agrees at 7 bases. Germline trimming cut 3 bases from V and 6 bases from J; bases unmatched to any gene: 8. The CDR3 sequence is 15 residues long.

This clonotype turned up a few times. The gene calls are TRBV30 and TRBJ2-1; 7 nucleotides align to TRBD2. Germline V gene lookup returns CDR1 GTSNPN and CDR2 SVGIG (reference sequence). This CDR3 region has 15 residues. Trimming removed 3 bases from V and 6 bases from J; junction bases left unmatched: 11. CDR3 sequence (DNA): TGTGCCTGGAGCGCAGACTGGCGGGAGCGCAATGAGCAGTTCTTC. It yields the protein CAWSADWRERNEQFF.

The chain carries TRBV27 and TRBJ1-5; possibly TRBD1 for D (6 bases). From germline, CDR1 is MNHEY and CDR2 SMNVEV (reference sequence). The CDR3 length is 14 residues. Trimming took 2 bases from V and 4 from J, leaving 9 bases between them. CDR3 nucleotide sequence: TGTGCCAGCAGTTTAAATACAGGGAATCAGCCCCAGCATTTT. As protein: CASSLNTGNQPQHF.

There are many counts of this clonotype. The rearrangement links TRBV7-9 to TRBJ1-6; no clear D gene. Germline loops: CDR1 SEHNR, CDR2 FQNEAQ (reference sequence). This CDR3 spans 14 amino acids. V was pared by 3 bases and J by 5 bases, with 8 bases between. CDR3 in amino acids: CASSFGSDNSPLHF. CDR3 nucleotide sequence: TGTGCCAGCAGCTTCGGGTCTGATAATTCACCCCTCCACTTT.

This clonotype was seen many times. The rearrangement uses TRBV5-6 and TRBJ1-4; 8 bases are shared with TRBD1. The CDR3 is 15 amino acids. The germline V gene has CDR1 SGHDT and CDR2 YYEEEE. The V segment lost 6 bases and the J segment 4 bases; nucleotides outside the gene matches: 8. CDR3 sequence reads: CASTPMTGVNEKLFF. The CDR3 DNA reads TGTGCCAGCACCCCAATGACAGGGGTTAATGAAAAACTGTTTTTT.

This clonotype was picked up many times. The chain recombines TRBV2 with TRBJ1-3; D is uncertain. V was shortened by 6 bases and J by 2 bases, with 8 bases between the two germline ends. The V gene's germline CDR1 is SNHLY and CDR2 FYNNEI. The CDR3 spans 13 residues. The CDR3 loop is CASSLTAGNTIYF. CDR3 DNA: TGTGCCAGCAGCCTTACAGCTGGAAACACCATATATTTT.

The table lists this clonotype with many counts. The rearrangement uses TRBV6-5 and TRBJ2-7, with TRBD1 matching over 10 bases. With 4 bases clipped from V and 3 bases from J, the junction kept 6 bases outside the gene matches. The V gene's germline CDR1 is MNHEY and CDR2 SVGAGI. The CDR3 has 15 amino acids. The CDR3 loop reads CASSSSGTGDYEQYF. The CDR3 DNA reads as TGTGCCAGCAGTTCCTCCGGGACAGGGGACTACGAGCAGTACTTC.

The chain recombines TRBV19 with TRBJ2-5; TRBD2 agrees at 7 bases. Per germline, CDR1 LNHDA and CDR2 SQIVND (reference sequence). V shed 8 bases, J shed 5 bases, and the junction held 11 bases outside the gene matches. CDR3 length: 14 amino acids. CDR3 sequence (DNA): TGTGCCAGTCGACCAGCGGGGCCCCGGGAGACCCAGTACTTC. This encodes CASRPAGPRETQYF.